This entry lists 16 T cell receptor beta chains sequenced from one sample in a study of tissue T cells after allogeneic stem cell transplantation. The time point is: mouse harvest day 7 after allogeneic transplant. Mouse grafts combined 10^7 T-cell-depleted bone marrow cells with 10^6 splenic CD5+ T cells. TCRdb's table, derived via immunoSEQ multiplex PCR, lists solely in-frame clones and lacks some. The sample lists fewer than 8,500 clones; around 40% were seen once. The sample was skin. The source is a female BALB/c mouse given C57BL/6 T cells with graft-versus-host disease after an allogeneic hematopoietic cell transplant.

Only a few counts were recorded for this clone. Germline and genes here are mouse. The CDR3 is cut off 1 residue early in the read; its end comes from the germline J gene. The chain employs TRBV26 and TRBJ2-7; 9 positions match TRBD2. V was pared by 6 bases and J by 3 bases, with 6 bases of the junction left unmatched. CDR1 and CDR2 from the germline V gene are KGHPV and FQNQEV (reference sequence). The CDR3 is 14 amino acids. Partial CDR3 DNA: TGTGCCAGCAGCCCCCGGACTGGGGACTATGAACAGTAC. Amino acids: CASSPRTGDYEQY. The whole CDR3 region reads CASSPRTGDYEQYF. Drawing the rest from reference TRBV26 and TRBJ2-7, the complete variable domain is NSKVIQTPRYLVKGQGQKAKMRCIPEKGHPVVFWYQQNKNNEFKFLINFQNQEVLQQIDMTEKRFSAECPSNSPCSLEIQSSEAGDSALYLCASSPRTGDYEQYFGPGTRLTVL.

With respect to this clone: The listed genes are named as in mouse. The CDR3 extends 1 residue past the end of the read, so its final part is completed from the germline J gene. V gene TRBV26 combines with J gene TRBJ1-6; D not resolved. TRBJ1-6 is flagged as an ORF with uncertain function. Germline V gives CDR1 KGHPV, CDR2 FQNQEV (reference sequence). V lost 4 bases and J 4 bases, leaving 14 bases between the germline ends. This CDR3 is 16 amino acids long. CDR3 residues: CASSPQNVIYNSPLYF. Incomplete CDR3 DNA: TGTGCCAGCAGTCCACAGAACGTGATATATAATTCGCCCCTCTAC.

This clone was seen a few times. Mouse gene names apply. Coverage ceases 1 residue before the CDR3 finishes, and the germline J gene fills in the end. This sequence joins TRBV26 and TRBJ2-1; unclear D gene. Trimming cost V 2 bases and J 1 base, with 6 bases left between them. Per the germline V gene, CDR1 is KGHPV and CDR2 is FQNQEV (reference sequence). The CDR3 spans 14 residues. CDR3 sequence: CASSLGPNYAEQFF. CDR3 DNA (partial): TGTGCCAGCAGTCTGGGGCCCAACTATGCTGAGCAGTTC. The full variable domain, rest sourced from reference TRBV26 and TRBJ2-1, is NSKVIQTPRYLVKGQGQKAKMRCIPEKGHPVVFWYQQNKNNEFKFLINFQNQEVLQQIDMTEKRFSAECPSNSPCSLEIQSSEAGDSALYLCASSLGPNYAEQFFGPGTRLTVL.

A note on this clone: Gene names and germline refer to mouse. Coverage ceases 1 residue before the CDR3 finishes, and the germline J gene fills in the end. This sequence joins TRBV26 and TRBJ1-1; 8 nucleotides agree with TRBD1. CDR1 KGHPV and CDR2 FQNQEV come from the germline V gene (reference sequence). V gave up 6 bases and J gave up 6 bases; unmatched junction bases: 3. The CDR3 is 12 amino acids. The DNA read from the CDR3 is TGTGCCAGCAGCCAGACAGGGGCAGAAGTCTTC. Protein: CASSQTGAEVF. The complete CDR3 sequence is CASSQTGAEVFF.

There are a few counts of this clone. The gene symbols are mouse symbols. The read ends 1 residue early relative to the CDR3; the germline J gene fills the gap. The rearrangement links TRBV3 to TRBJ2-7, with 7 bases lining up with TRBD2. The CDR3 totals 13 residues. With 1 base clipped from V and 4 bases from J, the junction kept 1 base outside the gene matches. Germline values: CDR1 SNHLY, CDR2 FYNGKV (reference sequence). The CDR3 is CASSLVGGYEQYF. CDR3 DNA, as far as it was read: TGTGCCAGCAGCTTAGTGGGGGGTTATGAACAGTAC.

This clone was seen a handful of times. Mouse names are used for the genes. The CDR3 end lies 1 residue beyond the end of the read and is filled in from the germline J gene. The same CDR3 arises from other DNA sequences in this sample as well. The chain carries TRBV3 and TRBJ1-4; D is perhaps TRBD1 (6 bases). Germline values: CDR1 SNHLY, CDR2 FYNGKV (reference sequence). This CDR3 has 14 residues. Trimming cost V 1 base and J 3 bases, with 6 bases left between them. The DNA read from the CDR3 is TGTGCCAGCAGCTTAGGGACAGCCAACGAAAGATTATTT. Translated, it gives CASSLGTANERLF. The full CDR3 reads CASSLGTANERLFF.

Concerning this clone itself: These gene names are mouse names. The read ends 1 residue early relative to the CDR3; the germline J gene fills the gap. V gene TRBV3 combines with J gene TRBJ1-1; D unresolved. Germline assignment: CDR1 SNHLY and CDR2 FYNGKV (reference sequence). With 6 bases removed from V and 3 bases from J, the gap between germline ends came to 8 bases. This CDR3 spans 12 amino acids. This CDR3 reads CASRPQYTEVFF. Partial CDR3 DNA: TGTGCCAGCAGGCCCCAGTACACAGAAGTCTTC.

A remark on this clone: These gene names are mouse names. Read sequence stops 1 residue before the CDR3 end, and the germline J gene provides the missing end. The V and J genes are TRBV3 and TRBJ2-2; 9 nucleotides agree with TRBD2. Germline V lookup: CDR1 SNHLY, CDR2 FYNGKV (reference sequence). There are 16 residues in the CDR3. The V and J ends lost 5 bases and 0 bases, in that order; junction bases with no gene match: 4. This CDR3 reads CASSPRLGANTGQLYF. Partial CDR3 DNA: TGTGCCAGCAGCCCCCGACTGGGGGCAAACACCGGGCAGCTCTAC.

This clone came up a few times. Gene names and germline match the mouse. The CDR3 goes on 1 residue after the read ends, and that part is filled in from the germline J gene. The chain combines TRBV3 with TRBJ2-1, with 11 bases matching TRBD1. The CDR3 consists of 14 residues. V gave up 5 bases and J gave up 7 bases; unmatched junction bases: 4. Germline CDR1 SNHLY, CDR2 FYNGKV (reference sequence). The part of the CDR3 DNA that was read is TGTGCCAGCAGCGGACAGGGGGCGAGGGCTGAGCAGTTC. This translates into CASSGQGARAEQF. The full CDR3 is CASSGQGARAEQFF.

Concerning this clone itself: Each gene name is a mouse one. The CDR3 loop is CASSPGTENTLYF. The part of the CDR3 DNA that was read is TGTGCCAGCAGTCCCGGGACAGAAAACACCTTGTAC. The rearrangement links TRBV19 to TRBJ2-4; TRBD1 agrees at 7 bases. From the germline J gene comes the end of the CDR3, since the read stops 1 residue before it. V trimming: 4 bases; J trimming: 4 bases; junction bases outside the gene matches: 3. The CDR3 sequence is 13 residues long. Looked up from germline, CDR1 is FNHDT and CDR2 is SITEND (reference sequence). The full variable domain, rest sourced from reference TRBV19 and TRBJ2-4, is GGIITQTPKFLIGQEGQKLTLKCQQNFNHDTMYWYRQDSGKGLRLIYYSITENDLQKGDLSEGYDASREKKSSFSLTVTSAQKNEMAVFLCASSPGTENTLYFGAGTRLSVL.

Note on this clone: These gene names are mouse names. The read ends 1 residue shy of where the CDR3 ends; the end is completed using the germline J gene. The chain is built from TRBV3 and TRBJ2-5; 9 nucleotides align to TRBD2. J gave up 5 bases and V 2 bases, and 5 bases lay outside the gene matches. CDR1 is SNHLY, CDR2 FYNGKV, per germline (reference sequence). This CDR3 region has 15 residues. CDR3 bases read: TGTGCCAGCAGCTTAATTGGGGGGGCGCGAGACACCCAGTAC. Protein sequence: CASSLIGGARDTQY. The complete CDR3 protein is CASSLIGGARDTQYF.

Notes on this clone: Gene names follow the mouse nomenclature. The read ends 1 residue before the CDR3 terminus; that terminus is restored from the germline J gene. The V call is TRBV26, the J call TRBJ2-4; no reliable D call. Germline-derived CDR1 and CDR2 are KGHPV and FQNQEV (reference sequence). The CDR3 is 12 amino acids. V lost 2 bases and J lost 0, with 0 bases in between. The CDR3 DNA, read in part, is TGTGCCAGCAGTCTGAGTCAAAACACCTTGTAC. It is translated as CASSLSQNTLY. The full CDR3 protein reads CASSLSQNTLYF.

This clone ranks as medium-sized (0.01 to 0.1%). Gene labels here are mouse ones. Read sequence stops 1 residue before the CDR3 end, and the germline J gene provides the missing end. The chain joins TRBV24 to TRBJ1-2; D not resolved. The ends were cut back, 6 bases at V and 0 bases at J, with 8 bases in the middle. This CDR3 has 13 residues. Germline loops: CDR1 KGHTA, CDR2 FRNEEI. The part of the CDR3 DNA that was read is TGTGCCAGCAGCCCGACATCAAACTCCGACTACACC. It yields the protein CASSPTSNSDYT. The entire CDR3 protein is CASSPTSNSDYTF.

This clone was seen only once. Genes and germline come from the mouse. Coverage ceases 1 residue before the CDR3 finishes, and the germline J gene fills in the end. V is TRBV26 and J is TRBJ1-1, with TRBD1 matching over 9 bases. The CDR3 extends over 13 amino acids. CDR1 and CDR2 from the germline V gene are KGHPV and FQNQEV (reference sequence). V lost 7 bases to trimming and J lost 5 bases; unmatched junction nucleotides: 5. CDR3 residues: CASTPDRGTEVFF. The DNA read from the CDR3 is TGTGCCAGCACTCCGGACAGGGGAACAGAAGTCTTC.

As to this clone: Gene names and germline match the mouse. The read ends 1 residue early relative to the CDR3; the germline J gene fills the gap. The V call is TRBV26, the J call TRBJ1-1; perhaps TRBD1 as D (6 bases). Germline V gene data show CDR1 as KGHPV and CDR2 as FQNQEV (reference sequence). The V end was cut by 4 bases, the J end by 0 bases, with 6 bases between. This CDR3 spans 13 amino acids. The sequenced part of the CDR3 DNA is TGTGCCAGCAGTCAGGGGGCAAACACAGAAGTCTTC. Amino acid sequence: CASSQGANTEVF. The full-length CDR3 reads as CASSQGANTEVFF. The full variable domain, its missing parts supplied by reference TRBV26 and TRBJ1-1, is NSKVIQTPRYLVKGQGQKAKMRCIPEKGHPVVFWYQQNKNNEFKFLINFQNQEVLQQIDMTEKRFSAECPSNSPCSLEIQSSEAGDSALYLCASSQGANTEVFFGKGTRLTVV.

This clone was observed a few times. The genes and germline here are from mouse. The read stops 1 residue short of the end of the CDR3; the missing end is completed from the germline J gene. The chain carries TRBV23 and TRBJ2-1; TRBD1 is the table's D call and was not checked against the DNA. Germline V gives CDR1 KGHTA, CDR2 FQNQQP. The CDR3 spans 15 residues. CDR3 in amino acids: CSSSQYTGGRAEQFF. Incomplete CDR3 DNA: TGCTCCAGCAGTCAATACACAGGGGGAAGAGCTGAGCAGTTC.